The TCR beta chain under discussion was sequenced for a study of cytomegalovirus exposure and HLA in healthy donors. About this clone itself: No antigen is known for it.

The CDR3 is made up of 12 amino acids. Trimming removed 2 bases at V and 4 bases at J, with 6 bases between. Germline lookup yields CDR1 MDHEN and CDR2 SYDVKM. Findings of the study overall: Beyond CMV serostatus, there was no information to go on about immune exposure. According to reports, the classifier identified cytomegalovirus status with high specificity and sensitivity. Many donors shared some public TCRs, even though most TCR sequences were rare.

The PCR contained 60 Vbeta and 13 Jbeta primers. Repertoires were generated with immunoSEQ multiplex PCR, while TCRdb's copy carries only in-frame clones and drops some. The sample lists around 110,000 clones, over 60% occurring once. The TCR originated in a man aged 30-40 years in good health and CMV-seropositive. Sequenced: PBMCs. This sequence joins TRBV28 and TRBJ2-7, with D maybe TRBD1 (5 bases). The CDR3 is CASSLAGYEQYF. The CDR3 DNA follows: TGTGCCAGCAGTTTAGCAGGGTACGAGCAGTACTTC.